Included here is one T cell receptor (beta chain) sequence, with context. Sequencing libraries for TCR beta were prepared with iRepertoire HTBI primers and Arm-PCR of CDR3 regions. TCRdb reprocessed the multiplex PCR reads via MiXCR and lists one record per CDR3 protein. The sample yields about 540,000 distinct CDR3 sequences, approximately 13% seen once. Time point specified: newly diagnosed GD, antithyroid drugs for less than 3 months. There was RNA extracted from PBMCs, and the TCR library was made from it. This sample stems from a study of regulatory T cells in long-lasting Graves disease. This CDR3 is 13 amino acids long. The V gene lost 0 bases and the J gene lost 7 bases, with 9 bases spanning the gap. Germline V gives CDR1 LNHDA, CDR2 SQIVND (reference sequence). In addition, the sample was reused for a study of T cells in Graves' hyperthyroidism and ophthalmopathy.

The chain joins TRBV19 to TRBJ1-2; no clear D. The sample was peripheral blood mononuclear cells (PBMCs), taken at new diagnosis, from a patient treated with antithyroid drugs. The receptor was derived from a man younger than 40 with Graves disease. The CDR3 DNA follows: TGTGCCAGTAGTATAGAGGAGGGTGCTGGCTACACCTTC. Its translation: CASSIEEGAGYTF. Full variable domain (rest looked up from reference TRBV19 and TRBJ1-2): DGGITQSPKYLFRKEGQNVTLSCEQNLNHDAMYWYRQDPGQGLRLIYYSQIVNDFQKGDIAEGYSVSREKKESFPLTVTSAQKNPTAFYLCASSIEEGAGYTFGSGTRLTVV.